This entry lists 17 T cell receptor beta chains sequenced from one sample in a study of blood T cell repertoires in COVID-19. The assay was immunoSEQ multiplex PCR, and TCRdb's table has in-frame clones only and misses some. The repertoire holds around 70,000 clones, with approximately 80% as singletons. The sequenced sample was peripheral blood. These TCRs come from a man between 60 and 70 years old with acute or convalescent COVID-19.

The V gene is TRBV2, the J gene TRBJ2-1; 9 bases align to TRBD2. Germline lookup yields CDR1 SNHLY and CDR2 FYNNEI. V was pared by 0 bases and J by 7 bases, with 4 bases of the junction left unmatched. This CDR3 is built from 15 residues. The CDR3 region is CASSEAGSGGNEQFF. DNA of the CDR3: TGTGCCAGCAGTGAAGCGGGGAGCGGGGGGAATGAGCAGTTCTTC. Supplemented by reference TRBV2 and TRBJ2-1, the full variable domain reads EPEVTQTPSHQVTQMGQEVILRCVPISNHLYFYWYRQILGQKVEFLVSFYNNEISEKSEIFDDQFSVERPDGSNFTLKIRSTKLEDSAMYFCASSEAGSGGNEQFFGPGTRLTVL.

The chain has TRBV2 and TRBJ2-2; 8 nucleotides agree with TRBD2. V lost 5 bases to trimming and J lost 2 bases; unmatched junction nucleotides: 7. The germline CDR1 and CDR2 sequences are SNHLY and FYNNEI. The CDR3 loop spans 16 amino acids. The DNA of the CDR3 is TGTGCCAGCAGTAAAAGCGGGGGCGGTAACACCGGGGAGCTGTTTTTT. Amino acid sequence: CASSKSGGGNTGELFF.

The chain couples TRBV7-9 to TRBJ2-1; 11 bases align to TRBD2. Germline V gene data show CDR1 as SEHNR and CDR2 as FQNEAQ (reference sequence). V gave up 3 bases and J gave up 9 bases; unmatched junction bases: 4. The CDR3 spans 14 residues. The CDR3 DNA is TGTGCCAGCAGCTTGACTAGCGGGGAAAGTGAGCAGTTCTTC. It codes for CASSLTSGESEQFF.

The chain is built from TRBV10-1 and TRBJ1-1; D possibly corresponds to TRBD1 (6 bases). From germline, CDR1 is WNHNN and CDR2 SYGVQD (reference sequence). This CDR3 comprises 16 residues. Trimming pared 0 bases from V and 1 base from J, leaving 12 bases between. The CDR3 sequence: CASSESQGRTNTEAFF. The CDR3 nucleotides read TGCGCCAGCAGTGAGTCGCAGGGGCGGACGAACACTGAAGCTTTCTTT.

This clone was observed once. The J gene is TRBJ1-5, the V gene TRBV5-1; D gene ambiguous. Trimming took off 0 bases at V and 0 bases at J, with 7 bases between the two ends. There are 15 residues in the CDR3. CDR1 is SGHRS and CDR2 is YFSETQ in the germline V gene. The CDR3: CASSLDGDSNQPQHF. The CDR3 DNA reads TGCGCCAGCAGCTTGGACGGTGATAGCAATCAGCCCCAGCATTTT. The whole variable domain, remainder taken from reference TRBV5-1 and TRBJ1-5, is KAGVTQTPRYLIKTRGQQVTLSCSPISGHRSVSWYQQTPGQGLQFLFEYFSETQRNKGNFPGRFSGRQFSNSRSEMNVSTLELGDSALYLCASSLDGDSNQPQHFGDGTRLSIL.

The rearrangement joins TRBV6-4 to TRBJ1-3, with a weak D call TRBD1 (5 bases). Per germline, CDR1 MRHNA and CDR2 SNTAGT. The CDR3 contains 15 residues. Trimming pared 0 bases from V and 2 bases from J, leaving 8 bases between. The CDR3 DNA reads TGTGCCAGCAGTGACTCAGTGACAGCTGGAAACACCATATATTTT. Amino acids: CASSDSVTAGNTIYF.

The chain is built from TRBV7-9 and TRBJ1-2; TRBD1 might be the D (5 bases). CDR1 SEHNR and CDR2 FQNEAQ come from the germline V gene (reference sequence). Between the trimmed V and J ends, which lost 1 base and 0 bases, there was a span of 18 bases. The CDR3 contains 18 residues. The CDR3: CASSLGPPRAASNYGYTF. For the CDR3, the DNA is TGTGCCAGCAGCTTAGGCCCCCCCAGGGCCGCATCTAACTATGGCTACACCTTC.

The CDR3 reads CSVEQFYTEAFF. In DNA, the CDR3 is TGCAGCGTTGAACAGTTCTACACTGAAGCTTTCTTT. The V and J genes are TRBV29-1 and TRBJ1-1; D unclear. V was trimmed by 2 bases and J by 3 bases, leaving 7 bases between them. The CDR3 extends over 12 amino acids. Germline CDR1 is SQVTM and CDR2 is ANQGSEA.

The chain carries TRBV4-3 and TRBJ2-7, with 9 nucleotides matching TRBD1. The V gene's germline CDR1 is LGHNA and CDR2 YSLEER. V was clipped by 0 bases and J by 3 bases; unmatched bases: 6. The CDR3 consists of 16 residues. CDR3 residues: CASSQDRRDRDYEQYV. DNA of the CDR3: TGCGCCAGCAGCCAAGATCGCCGGGACAGGGACTACGAGCAGTACGTC.

The chain recombines TRBV30 with TRBJ2-2; D unclear. The germline V gene encodes CDR1 GTSNPN and CDR2 SVGIG (reference sequence). Between the trimmed V and J ends, which lost 5 bases and 8 bases, there was a span of 9 bases. The CDR3 covers 11 residues. The CDR3 protein is CAWGTLGELFF. CDR3 DNA sequence: TGTGCCTGGGGCACTCTTGGGGAGCTGTTTTTT.

J is TRBJ1-1 and V is TRBV19; no definite D call. V lost 3 bases and J lost 4, with 9 bases in between. The CDR3 runs to 13 residues. The germline gives CDR1 LNHDA, CDR2 SQIVND (reference sequence). CDR3: CASSISTLTEAFF. The CDR3 DNA reads as TGTGCCAGTAGTATTTCGACACTCACTGAAGCTTTCTTT.

This clone was observed a few times. The V gene is TRBV6-5, the J gene TRBJ1-1; no reliable D call. The germline V and J ends were trimmed by 4 bases and 4 bases, with 7 bases remaining between them. CDR3 length: 12 residues. In germline, CDR1 is MNHEY, CDR2 SVGAGI. The CDR3 coding sequence is TGTGCCAGCAGTTCCGGTCCCACTGAAGCTTTCTTT. Residues: CASSSGPTEAFF.

The rearrangement links TRBV5-1 to TRBJ1-2; 10 bases match TRBD1. Germline CDR1 is SGHRS and CDR2 is YFSETQ. CDR3 size: 17 residues. Germline trimming cut 3 bases from V and 0 bases from J; bases unmatched to any gene: 8. The CDR3 region has the DNA TGCGCCAGCAGCTCCGGGACAGGGGCGGGAGCTAACTATGGCTACACCTTC. Encoded protein: CASSSGTGAGANYGYTF. The full variable domain, rest sourced from reference TRBV5-1 and TRBJ1-2, is KAGVTQTPRYLIKTRGQQVTLSCSPISGHRSVSWYQQTPGQGLQFLFEYFSETQRNKGNFPGRFSGRQFSNSRSEMNVSTLELGDSALYLCASSSGTGAGANYGYTFGSGTRLTVV.

This chain connects TRBV7-6 to TRBJ2-5, with a tentative D call TRBD1 (6 bases). Deletions cut 3 bases from V and 9 bases from J, with 26 bases between. The germline gives CDR1 SGHVS, CDR2 FNYEAQ. This CDR3 is built from 17 residues. This CDR3 is CASSLSQTVQGPMAQYF. CDR3 bases: TGTGCCAGCAGCTTGTCGCAGACAGTCCAGGGGCCCATGGCCCAGTACTTC. The variable domain in full, completed from reference TRBV7-6 and TRBJ2-5, reads GAGVSQSPRYKVTKRGQDVALRCDPISGHVSLYWYRQALGQGPEFLTYFNYEAQQDKSGLPNDRFSAERPEGSISTLTIQRTEQRDSAMYRCASSLSQTVQGPMAQYFGPGTRLLVL.

The chain joins TRBV12-3 or TRBV12-4 to TRBJ1-5; D call uncertain. This CDR3 is built from 13 residues. Trimming cost V 3 bases and J 7 bases, with 10 bases left between them. CDR3 residues: CASSFPGYQPQHF. In DNA form, the CDR3 reads TGTGCCAGCAGTTTTCCGGGGTACCAGCCCCAGCATTTT.

V gene TRBV12-3 or TRBV12-4 combines with J gene TRBJ1-6; D is uncertain. The V and J ends lost 0 bases and 10 bases respectively, with 4 bases between them. This CDR3 is 12 amino acids long. The CDR3 sequence: CASSLARSPLHF. The CDR3 coding sequence is TGTGCCAGCAGTTTAGCGCGATCACCCCTCCACTTT.

CDR3 in DNA: TGTGCCAGCAGCGTACAGGGGGCGATAGAAGCTTTCTTT. It specifies CASSVQGAIEAFF. The rearrangement uses TRBV5-6 and TRBJ1-1; TRBD1 matches at 9 bases. The CDR3 runs to 13 residues. Germline CDR1 and CDR2: SGHDT and YYEEEE. Trimming cost V 4 bases and J 8 bases; bases outside gene matches: 6.